This T cell receptor (beta chain) was identified in a study of blood T cell repertoires in COVID-19. About the study: Both acute and convalescent COVID-19 samples were obtained from the United States, Italy and Spain. Nucleic acid was either cDNA or gDNA, and it came from T cells, B-cell-depleted T cells, or PBMCs.

Per the authors' pipeline: Quantification of nucleated cells was approximated via reference gene primer amplification. Measured with immunoSEQ multiplex PCR; TCRdb has only the in-frame clones, and not every one. V, J and clone size derive from that table, while D and trimming were established from the DNA sequence. The repertoire consists of around 120,000 clones, with more than 75% occurring once and the leading ten covering 25% to 35%. Germline V lookup: CDR1 LNHDA, CDR2 SQIVND (reference sequence). Unmatched junction bases numbered 11, after V lost 3 bases and J lost 6 bases. The CDR3 extends over 17 amino acids.

J is TRBJ2-1 and V is TRBV19; 10 positions match TRBD1. The source material was peripheral blood. This sequence was found in a woman in her 70s with acute or convalescent COVID-19. The CDR3 DNA follows: TGTGCCAGTAGTATTAGGGGGGGGACAGGGGATGTCAATGAGCAGTTCTTC. Encoded protein: CASSIRGGTGDVNEQFF.